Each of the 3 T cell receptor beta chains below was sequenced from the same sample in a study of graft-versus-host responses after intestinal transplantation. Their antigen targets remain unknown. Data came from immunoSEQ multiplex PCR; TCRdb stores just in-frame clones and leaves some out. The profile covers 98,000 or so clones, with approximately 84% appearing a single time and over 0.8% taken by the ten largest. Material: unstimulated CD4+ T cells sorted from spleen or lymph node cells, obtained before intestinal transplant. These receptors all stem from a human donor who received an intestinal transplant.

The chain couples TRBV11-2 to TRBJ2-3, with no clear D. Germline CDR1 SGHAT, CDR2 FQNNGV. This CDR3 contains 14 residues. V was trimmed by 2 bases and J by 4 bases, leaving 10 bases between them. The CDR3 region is CASSLSSGPDTQYF. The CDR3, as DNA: TGTGCCAGCAGCTTATCATCGGGCCCAGATACGCAGTATTTT.

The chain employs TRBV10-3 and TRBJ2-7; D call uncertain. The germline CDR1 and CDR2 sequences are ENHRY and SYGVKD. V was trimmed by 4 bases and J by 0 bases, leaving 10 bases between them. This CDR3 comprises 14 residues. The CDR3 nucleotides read TGTGCCATCAGTGCTAGGGTTGGCTCCTACGAGCAGTACTTC. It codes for CAISARVGSYEQYF.

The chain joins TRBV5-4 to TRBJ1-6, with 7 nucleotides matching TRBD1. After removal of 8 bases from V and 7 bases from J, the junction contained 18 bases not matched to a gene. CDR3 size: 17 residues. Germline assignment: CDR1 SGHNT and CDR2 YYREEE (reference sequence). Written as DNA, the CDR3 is TGTGCCAGTCGTACAGGGGCCGAGCTTGGGAAGAATTCACCCCTCCACTTT. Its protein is CASRTGAELGKNSPLHF.